This T cell receptor (beta chain) originates from a study of T cells in Graves' hyperthyroidism and ophthalmopathy. Study-level results: Blood also carried most thyroid clonotypes expanded above 0.001.

The source material, RNA transcripts, was used to amplify TCR beta CDR3 regions. An initial round of RT-PCR targeting the TCR CDR3 relied on the HTBI primer set. TCRdb called the multiplex PCR reads again in MiXCR, with one record for every CDR3 protein. The sample yields about 500,000 distinct CDR3 sequences, about a sixth seen once. Regarding this clonotype: Its matching antigen is unknown.

At least 3 on the Clinical Activity Score was recorded for ophthalmopathy patients, who also had NOSPECS grade at least 4 and duration under 3 months. In making diagnoses, clinical symptoms, serum thyroxine and TRAb, thyroid ultrasound and orbital computed tomography were all used. Fresh peripheral blood, roughly 10 ml, was the source of the PBMCs. The CDR3 contains 15 residues. Per germline, CDR1 LGHNA and CDR2 YSLEER. V was pared by 5 bases and J by 7 bases, with 17 bases between. The V gene is TRBV4-3, the J gene TRBJ2-2, with D possibly being TRBD1 or TRBD2 (5 bases each). The sequence was collected from a woman aged 18-29 years with Graves' ophthalmopathy. Specimen: blood. For the CDR3, the DNA is TGCGCCAGCAGCTCTGACTTGGGGGTCAACGGGGAGCTGTTTTTT. Amino acids: CASSSDLGVNGELFF.